This T cell receptor beta chain was retrieved from a study of vaccination effects on CD4 cells after COVID-19. Trimming took off 0 bases at V and 4 bases at J, with 5 bases between the two ends. The CDR3 totals 13 residues. Germline V gene data show CDR1 as SGDLS and CDR2 as YYNGEE. An approximately ten-day culture period preceded the isolation of CD4+ T cells. Everyone in the study got two shots of either the BNT162b2 or mRNA-1273 vaccine. People in the vaccine group had not been infected with SARS-CoV-2 before, and their nucleocapsid antibodies were negative. This clone was detected once. Its specificity is unknown. The method was immunoSEQ multiplex PCR; TCRdb's version includes in-frame clones alone and lacks a portion of them. The table includes more than 55,000 clones, just under 80% detected once. Study-wide results and limits: Vaccine- and infection-induced clones showed marked clonal contraction late following vaccination.

The sequencing used CD4+ T cells from PBMCs cultured without peptide, collected after COVID-19 vaccination. The TCR sequence derives from a human donor who received a COVID-19 vaccine. V usage is TRBV9 and J usage is TRBJ2-1; D gene uncertain. The CDR3 nucleotides read TGTGCCAGCAGCGTAGCACAGTACAATGAGCAGTTCTTC. This encodes CASSVAQYNEQFF.